Listed below are T cell receptor beta chains from one sample, sequenced in a study of blood T cell repertoires in COVID-19. Sequenced by immunoSEQ multiplex PCR; TCRdb stores in-frame clones only, minus some. Among tens of thousands of clones, around 77% were seen once, and the ten largest hold 2% to 2.5%. What was sequenced was peripheral blood. These receptors all come from an older man with COVID-19, enrolled during active disease. The CDR3 runs from the conserved cysteine through the conserved F or W. D genes are given only for firm matches. The size field is filled for only some rows; it gives once, few, many or a size class.

V gene: TRBV11-3; D gene: -; clone size: -; J gene: TRBJ1-1; CDR3 DNA: TGTGCCAGCAGCTTAGGGGGCAGTCGCACTGAAGCTTTCTTT; CDR3 protein: CASSLGGSRTEAFF
V gene: TRBV7-6; D gene: -; clone size: -; J gene: TRBJ2-1; CDR3 DNA: TGTGCCAGCAGCCCCCGGGCTCAGGGCAATGAGCAGTTCTTC; CDR3 protein: CASSPRAQGNEQFF
V gene: TRBV6-2/TRBV6-3; D gene: -; clone size: -; J gene: TRBJ2-1; CDR3 DNA: TGTGCCAGCAGTGACCACCTCTGGACTGACCGCCCCCTGTACAATGAGCAGTTCTTC; CDR3 protein: CASSDHLWTDRPLYNEQFF
V gene: TRBV7-3; D gene: TRBD1; clone size: -; J gene: TRBJ2-2; CDR3 DNA: TGTGCCAGCAGCTCAGGGGGCTTCGGGGAGCTGTTTTTT; CDR3 protein: CASSSGGFGELFF
V gene: TRBV6-6; D gene: -; clone size: -; J gene: TRBJ1-1; CDR3 DNA: TGTGCCAGCAGAAAACCAGCAGGGCGTAACACTGAAGCTTTCTTT; CDR3 protein: CASRKPAGRNTEAFF
V gene: TRBV18; D gene: -; clone size: -; J gene: TRBJ2-1; CDR3 DNA: TGTGCCAGCTCACCACAATCCGCCAGGGCGAATGAGCAGTTCTTC; CDR3 protein: CASSPQSARANEQFF
V gene: TRBV6-4; D gene: TRBD1; clone size: -; J gene: TRBJ2-5; CDR3 DNA: TGTGCCAGCAGTGCCAGCAGGGGGGAGACCCAGTACTTC; CDR3 protein: CASSASRGETQYF
V gene: TRBV9; D gene: -; clone size: -; J gene: TRBJ2-1; CDR3 DNA: TGTGCCAGCACCAAAGCTCCAACAAGGAGCCTCTACAATGAGCAGTTCTTC; CDR3 protein: CASTKAPTRSLYNEQFF
V gene: TRBV11-3; D gene: -; clone size: -; J gene: TRBJ2-3; CDR3 DNA: TGTGCCAGCAGCCCCGGACAGAAAGGAACAGATACGCAGTATTTT; CDR3 protein: CASSPGQKGTDTQYF
V gene: TRBV4-3; D gene: -; clone size: -; J gene: TRBJ2-2; CDR3 DNA: TGCGCCAGCAGCCAAGATCCCAGGGGACCCGACACCGGGGAGCTGTTTTTT; CDR3 protein: CASSQDPRGPDTGELFF
V gene: TRBV2; D gene: -; clone size: -; J gene: TRBJ2-7; CDR3 DNA: TGTGCCAGCACTTTAGCTGTCAGCTCCTACGAGCAGTACTTC; CDR3 protein: CASTLAVSSYEQYF
V gene: TRBV11-2; D gene: TRBD2; clone size: -; J gene: TRBJ2-3; CDR3 DNA: TGTGCCAGCAGAACTAGCGGGAGACGCACAGATACGCAGTATTTT; CDR3 protein: CASRTSGRRTDTQYF
V gene: TRBV27; D gene: -; clone size: -; J gene: TRBJ1-4; CDR3 DNA: TGTGCCAGCAGCCCAACGGTGGGGAGAGAAAAACTGTTTTTT; CDR3 protein: CASSPTVGREKLFF
V gene: TRBV29-1; D gene: -; clone size: -; J gene: TRBJ1-1; CDR3 DNA: TGCAGCGTGTCCTATTTGAACACTGAAGCTTTCTTT; CDR3 protein: CSVSYLNTEAFF
V gene: TRBV4-2; D gene: TRBD1; clone size: -; J gene: TRBJ1-2; CDR3 DNA: TGTGCCAGCAGCCAGGGGACAGGGACGGGCTACACCTTC; CDR3 protein: CASSQGTGTGYTF
V gene: TRBV28; D gene: TRBD1; clone size: -; J gene: TRBJ2-1; CDR3 DNA: TGTGCCAGCAGAGCAGGGGGCCTAGCCAGTTTCAATGAGCAGTTCTTC; CDR3 protein: CASRAGGLASFNEQFF
V gene: TRBV5-1; D gene: -; clone size: few; J gene: TRBJ2-1; CDR3 DNA: TGCGCCAGCAGCTTGGGGTTCTCTAGCGCACGAATGTACAATGAGCAGTTCTTC; CDR3 protein: CASSLGFSSARMYNEQFF
V gene: TRBV19; D gene: TRBD1; clone size: few; J gene: TRBJ2-5; CDR3 DNA: TGTGCCAGTAGTATCACAGGGGGCAGCGAGACCCAGTACTTC; CDR3 protein: CASSITGGSETQYF
V gene: TRBV5-1; D gene: TRBD1; clone size: -; J gene: TRBJ2-5; CDR3 DNA: TGCGCCAGCAGCTTGGGGACAGGCCAAGAGACCCAGTACTTC; CDR3 protein: CASSLGTGQETQYF
V gene: TRBV7-8; D gene: TRBD1; clone size: -; J gene: TRBJ1-5; CDR3 DNA: TGTGCCAGCAGCTCTACGGACAGGGGGCAGCCCCAGCATTTT; CDR3 protein: CASSSTDRGQPQHF
V gene: TRBV20-1; D gene: -; clone size: -; J gene: TRBJ2-3; CDR3 DNA: TGCAGTGCTAGTACCCCCCAGGGAGATACGCAGTATTTT; CDR3 protein: CSASTPQGDTQYF
V gene: TRBV7-2; D gene: -; clone size: -; J gene: TRBJ2-7; CDR3 DNA: TGTGCCAGCAGTCGTGCGGCACAGGGAGTAACCTACGAGCAGTACTTC; CDR3 protein: CASSRAAQGVTYEQYF
V gene: TRBV7-2; D gene: -; clone size: -; J gene: TRBJ1-4; CDR3 DNA: TGTGCCAGCAGCTTACAAGGGGCCTTTAATGAAAAACTGTTTTTT; CDR3 protein: CASSLQGAFNEKLFF
V gene: TRBV7-2; D gene: -; clone size: -; J gene: TRBJ1-1; CDR3 DNA: TGTGCCAGCAGTCTCCCGCGAGGGGGGAACACTGAAGCTTTCTTT; CDR3 protein: CASSLPRGGNTEAFF
V gene: TRBV11-2; D gene: -; clone size: -; J gene: TRBJ2-3; CDR3 DNA: TGTGCCAGCAGCTTCATCGAGAATACGCAGTATTTT; CDR3 protein: CASSFIENTQYF
V gene: TRBV19; D gene: -; clone size: -; J gene: TRBJ2-7; CDR3 DNA: TGTGCCAGTAGTATAAAGGTCGGGGATGCGGGGTTCTCCTACGAGCAGTACTTC; CDR3 protein: CASSIKVGDAGFSYEQYF
V gene: TRBV24-1; D gene: TRBD1; clone size: -; J gene: TRBJ2-7; CDR3 DNA: TGTGCCACCAGTGATTTGGCAGGGGGCGTTTACGAGCAGTACTTC; CDR3 protein: CATSDLAGGVYEQYF
V gene: TRBV28; D gene: TRBD2; clone size: few; J gene: TRBJ2-3; CDR3 DNA: TGTGCCAGCAGCTCAGCCCCTAGCGGGAGGCCAGATACGCAGTATTTT; CDR3 protein: CASSSAPSGRPDTQYF
V gene: TRBV23-1; D gene: -; clone size: few; J gene: TRBJ2-1; CDR3 DNA: TGCGCCAGCAGTCAATGTACAGAGCATGAAGAGCAGTTCTTC; CDR3 protein: CASSQCTEHEEQFF
V gene: TRBV6-5; D gene: -; clone size: -; J gene: TRBJ1-5; CDR3 DNA: TGTGCCAGCAGCTTATCAAGACAGTTTAACCAGCCCCAGCATTTT; CDR3 protein: CASSLSRQFNQPQHF
V gene: TRBV5-8; D gene: TRBD1; clone size: -; J gene: TRBJ1-1; CDR3 DNA: TGTGCCAGCAGCCCCGGGACAGGGGCAATGAACACTGAAGCTTTCTTT; CDR3 protein: CASSPGTGAMNTEAFF
V gene: TRBV7-2; D gene: -; clone size: -; J gene: TRBJ1-5; CDR3 DNA: TGTGCCAGCAGCTCCTCCCCGGCGGGGCTTGGCAATCAGCCCCAGCATTTT; CDR3 protein: CASSSSPAGLGNQPQHF
V gene: TRBV5-6; D gene: -; clone size: -; J gene: TRBJ2-1; CDR3 DNA: TGTGCCAGCAGCTCTTTTCATGAGCAGTTCTTC; CDR3 protein: CASSSFHEQFF
V gene: TRBV29-1; D gene: -; clone size: -; J gene: TRBJ2-1; CDR3 DNA: TGCAGCGTTGAGGCGGGTTACAATGAGCAGTTCTTC; CDR3 protein: CSVEAGYNEQFF
V gene: TRBV29-1; D gene: TRBD1; clone size: -; J gene: TRBJ1-5; CDR3 DNA: TGCAGCGTTACGTTGACAGGGTCAAATCAGCCCCAGCATTTT; CDR3 protein: CSVTLTGSNQPQHF
V gene: TRBV24-1; D gene: TRBD2; clone size: -; J gene: TRBJ2-2; CDR3 DNA: TGTGCCACCAGTGATCCCGGACTAGCGCGGACCGGGGAGCTGTTTTTT; CDR3 protein: CATSDPGLARTGELFF
V gene: TRBV5-4; D gene: TRBD2; clone size: -; J gene: TRBJ2-2; CDR3 DNA: TGTGCCAGCAGCTCACCGGGGGGTATGACCGGGGAGCTGTTTTTT; CDR3 protein: CASSSPGGMTGELFF
V gene: TRBV28; D gene: TRBD2; clone size: -; J gene: TRBJ2-6; CDR3 DNA: TGTGCCAGCAATAGCGGGAGTATAATCTCTGGGGCCAACGTCCTGACTTTC; CDR3 protein: CASNSGSIISGANVLTF
V gene: TRBV18; D gene: TRBD1; clone size: -; J gene: TRBJ2-3; CDR3 DNA: TGTGCCAGCTCACAGGGGGCCGGGGCAGATACGCAGTATTTT; CDR3 protein: CASSQGAGADTQYF
V gene: TRBV19; D gene: TRBD1; clone size: few; J gene: TRBJ2-2; CDR3 DNA: TGTGCCAGTAGAGATGGACAGGGTTCGTGGACCGGGGAGCTGTTTTTT; CDR3 protein: CASRDGQGSWTGELFF
V gene: TRBV7-3; D gene: TRBD1; clone size: -; J gene: TRBJ1-3; CDR3 DNA: TGTGCCAGCAGCTTAACAGGGGGCGGAAACACCATATATTTT; CDR3 protein: CASSLTGGGNTIYF
V gene: TRBV28; D gene: TRBD1; clone size: -; J gene: TRBJ2-7; CDR3 DNA: TGTGCCAGCAGTACTCCGGGACAGGGAACCTACGAGCAGTACTTC; CDR3 protein: CASSTPGQGTYEQYF
V gene: TRBV20-1; D gene: -; clone size: few; J gene: TRBJ1-5; CDR3 DNA: TGCAGTGCTAGTGGTAGCTATAGCAATCAGCCCCAGCATTTT; CDR3 protein: CSASGSYSNQPQHF
V gene: TRBV18; D gene: -; clone size: once; J gene: TRBJ2-7; CDR3 DNA: TGTGCCAGCTCACCGCCAGGGTACCACGAGCAGTACTTC; CDR3 protein: CASSPPGYHEQYF